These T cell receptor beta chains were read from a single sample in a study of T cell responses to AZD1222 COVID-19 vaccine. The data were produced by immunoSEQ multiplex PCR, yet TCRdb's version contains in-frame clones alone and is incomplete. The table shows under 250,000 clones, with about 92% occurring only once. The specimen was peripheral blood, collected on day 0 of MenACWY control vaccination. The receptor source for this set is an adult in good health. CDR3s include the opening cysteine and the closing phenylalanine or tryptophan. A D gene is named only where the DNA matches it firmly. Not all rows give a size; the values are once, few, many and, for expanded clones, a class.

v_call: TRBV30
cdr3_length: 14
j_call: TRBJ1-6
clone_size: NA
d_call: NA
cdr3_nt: TGTGCCTGGAGAGGGAGCTCCTATAATTCACCCCTCCACTTT
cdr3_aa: CAWRGSSYNSPLHF

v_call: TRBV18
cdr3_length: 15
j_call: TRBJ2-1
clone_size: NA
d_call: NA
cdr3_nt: TGTGCCAGCTCCCGCGATATCAGCTCCTACAATGAGCAGTTCTTC
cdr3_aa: CASSRDISSYNEQFF

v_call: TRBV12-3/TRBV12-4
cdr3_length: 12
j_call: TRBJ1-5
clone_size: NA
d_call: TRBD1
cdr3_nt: TGTGCCATCGGCGTCAGGGGGCAGCCCCAGCATTTT
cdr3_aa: CAIGVRGQPQHF

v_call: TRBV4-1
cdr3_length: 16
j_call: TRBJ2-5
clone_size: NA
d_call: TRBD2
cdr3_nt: TGCGCCAGCAGCGGTGGGACTAGCGGGACCCAAGAGACCCAGTACTTC
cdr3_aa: CASSGGTSGTQETQYF

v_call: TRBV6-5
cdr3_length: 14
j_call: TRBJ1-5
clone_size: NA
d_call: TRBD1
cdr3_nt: TGTGCCAGCACCCAACAGGGGAGCAATCAGCCCCAGCATTTT
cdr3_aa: CASTQQGSNQPQHF

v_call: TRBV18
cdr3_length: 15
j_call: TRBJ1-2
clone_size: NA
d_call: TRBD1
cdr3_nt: TGTGCCAGCTCACCACTGGGACAGGGGAACTATGGCTACACCTTC
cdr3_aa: CASSPLGQGNYGYTF

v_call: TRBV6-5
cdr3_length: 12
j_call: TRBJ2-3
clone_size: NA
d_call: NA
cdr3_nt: TGTGCCAGCAGTTCACCAGGGGATACGCAGTATTTT
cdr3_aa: CASSSPGDTQYF

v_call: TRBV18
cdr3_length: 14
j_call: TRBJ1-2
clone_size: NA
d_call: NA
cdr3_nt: TGTGCCAGCTCACCCCAGGACAGTAACTATGGCTACACCTTC
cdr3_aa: CASSPQDSNYGYTF

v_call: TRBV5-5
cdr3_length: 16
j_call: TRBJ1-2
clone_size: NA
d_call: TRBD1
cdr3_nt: TGTGCCAGCAGCTATCTGACAGGGGGTTGGGGCTATGGCTACACCTTC
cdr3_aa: CASSYLTGGWGYGYTF

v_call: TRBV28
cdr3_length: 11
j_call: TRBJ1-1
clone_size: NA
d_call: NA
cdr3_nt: TGTGCCAGCAGTACCACGGTTGAAGCTTTCTTT
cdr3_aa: CASSTTVEAFF

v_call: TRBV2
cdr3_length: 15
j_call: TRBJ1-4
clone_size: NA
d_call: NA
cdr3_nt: TGTGCCAGCAGTGAGGAGGGGGGCCCGAGTCGAAAACTGTTTTTT
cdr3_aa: CASSEEGGPSRKLFF

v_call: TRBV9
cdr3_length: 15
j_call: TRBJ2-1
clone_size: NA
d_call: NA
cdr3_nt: TGTGCCAGCAGCGTTGGCAGGGAGGCCCCCGCTGAGCAGTTCTTC
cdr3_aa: CASSVGREAPAEQFF

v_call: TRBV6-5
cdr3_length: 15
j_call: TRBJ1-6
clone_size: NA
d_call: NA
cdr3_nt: TGTGCCAGCAGTCCTGAGGCGATCAGAGCCTCACCCCTCCACTTT
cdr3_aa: CASSPEAIRASPLHF

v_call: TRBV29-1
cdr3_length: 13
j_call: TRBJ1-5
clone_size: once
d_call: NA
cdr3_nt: TGCAGCGCCGGGGCGGCAGGGAATCAGCCCCAGCATTTT
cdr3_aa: CSAGAAGNQPQHF

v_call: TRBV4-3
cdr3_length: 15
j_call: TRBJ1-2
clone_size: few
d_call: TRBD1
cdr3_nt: TGCGCCAGCAGCCAAGAGACAGGGGAGGACTATGGCTACACCTTC
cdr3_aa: CASSQETGEDYGYTF

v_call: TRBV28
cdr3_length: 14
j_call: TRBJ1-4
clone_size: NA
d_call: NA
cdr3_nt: TGTGCCGCGACTGGGGAGCTTACTAATGAAAAACTGTTTTTT
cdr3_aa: CAATGELTNEKLFF

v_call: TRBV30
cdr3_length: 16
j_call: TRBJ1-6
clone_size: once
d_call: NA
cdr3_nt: TGTGCCTGGAGCTTAAGGTGGGGATTGTGGAATTCACCCCTCCACTTT
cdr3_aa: CAWSLRWGLWNSPLHF

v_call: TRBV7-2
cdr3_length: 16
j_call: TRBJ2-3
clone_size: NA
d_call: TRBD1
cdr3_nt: TGTGCCAGCAGCGCCCGGACAGGGGCTAATATAGATACGCAGTATTTT
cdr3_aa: CASSARTGANIDTQYF

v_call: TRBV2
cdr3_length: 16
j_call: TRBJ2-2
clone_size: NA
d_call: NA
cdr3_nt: TGTGCCAGCAGCCTAACTAGGGGCTCGAACACCGGGGAGCTGTTTTTT
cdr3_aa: CASSLTRGSNTGELFF

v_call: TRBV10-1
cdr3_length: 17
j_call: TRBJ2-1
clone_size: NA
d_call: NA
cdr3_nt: TGCGCCAGCAGTGAGCCATGGTCGGGTGCGGGGATTGGTGAGCAGTTCTTC
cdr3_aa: CASSEPWSGAGIGEQFF

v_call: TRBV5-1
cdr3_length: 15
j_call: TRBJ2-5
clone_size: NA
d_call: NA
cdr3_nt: TGCGCCAGCAGTCTGGGGGCTAGCGGTAAAGAGACCCAGTACTTC
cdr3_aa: CASSLGASGKETQYF

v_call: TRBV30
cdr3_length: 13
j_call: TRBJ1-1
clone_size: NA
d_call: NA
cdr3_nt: TGTGCCTGGAGGATCCACGGTGGCACTGAAGCTTTCTTT
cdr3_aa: CAWRIHGGTEAFF

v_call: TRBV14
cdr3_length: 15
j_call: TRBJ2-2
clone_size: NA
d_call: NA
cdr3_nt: TGTGCCAGCAGCCCTACGGGACTCCTAACCGGGGAGCTGTTTTTT
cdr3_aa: CASSPTGLLTGELFF

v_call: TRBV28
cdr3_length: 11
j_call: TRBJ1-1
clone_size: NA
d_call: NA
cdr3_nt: TGTGCCAGCAGGTCCAGCACTGAAGCTTTCTTT
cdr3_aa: CASRSSTEAFF

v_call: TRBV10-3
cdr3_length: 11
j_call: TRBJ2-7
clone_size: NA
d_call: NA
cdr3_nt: TGTGCCATCAGAAACAGCTACGAGCAGTACTTC
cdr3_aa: CAIRNSYEQYF

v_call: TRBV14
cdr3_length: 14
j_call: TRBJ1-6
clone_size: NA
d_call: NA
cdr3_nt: TGTGCCAGCAGCCAGGGATTTGGGGGCTCACCCCTCCACTTT
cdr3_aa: CASSQGFGGSPLHF

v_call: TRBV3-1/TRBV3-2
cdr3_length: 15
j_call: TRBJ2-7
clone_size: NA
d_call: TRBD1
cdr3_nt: TGTGCCAGCAGCCTGACCGGGACAGGGTCCTACGAGCAGTACTTC
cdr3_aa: CASSLTGTGSYEQYF

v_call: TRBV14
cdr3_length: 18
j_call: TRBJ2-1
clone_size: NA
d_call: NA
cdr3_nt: TGTGCCAGCAGCCAAGTTAGCCAGGTTGTGGCCGGCTACAATGAGCAGTTCTTC
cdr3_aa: CASSQVSQVVAGYNEQFF

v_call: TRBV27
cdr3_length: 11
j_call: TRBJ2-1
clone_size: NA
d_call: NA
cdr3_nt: TGTGCCAGCAGTTTATACAATGAGCAGTTCTTC
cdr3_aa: CASSLYNEQFF

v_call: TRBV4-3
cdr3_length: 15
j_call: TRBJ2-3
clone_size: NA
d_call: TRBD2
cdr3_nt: TGCGCCAGCAGCCAAGGTAGCGGGGGCACAGATACGCAGTATTTT
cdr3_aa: CASSQGSGGTDTQYF

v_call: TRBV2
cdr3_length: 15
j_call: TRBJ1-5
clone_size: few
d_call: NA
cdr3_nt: TGTGCCAGCAGTGAGCAGGGAGCGAGCAATCAGCCCCAGCATTTT
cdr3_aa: CASSEQGASNQPQHF

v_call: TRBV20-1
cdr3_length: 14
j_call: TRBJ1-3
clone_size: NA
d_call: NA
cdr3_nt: TGCAGTGCTAGTGTCATAAGCTCTGGAAACACCATATATTTT
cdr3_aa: CSASVISSGNTIYF

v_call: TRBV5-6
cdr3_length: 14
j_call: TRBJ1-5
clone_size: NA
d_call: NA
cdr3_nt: TGTGCCAGCAGCCTACCGGGACCCGAAGAGCCCCAGCATTTT
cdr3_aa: CASSLPGPEEPQHF

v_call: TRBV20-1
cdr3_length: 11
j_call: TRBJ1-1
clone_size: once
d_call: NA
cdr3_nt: TGCAGGGCAACAGGGAACACTGAAGCTTTCTTT
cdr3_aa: CRATGNTEAFF

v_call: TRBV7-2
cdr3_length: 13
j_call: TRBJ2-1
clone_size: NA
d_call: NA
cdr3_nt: TGTGCCAGCAGTCCCGGAACGGGGCGCGAGCAGTTCTTC
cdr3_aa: CASSPGTGREQFF

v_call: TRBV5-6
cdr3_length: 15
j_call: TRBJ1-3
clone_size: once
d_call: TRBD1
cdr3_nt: TGTGCCAGCAGCTGGGACAGGGCTCCGGGAAACACCATATATTTT
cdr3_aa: CASSWDRAPGNTIYF

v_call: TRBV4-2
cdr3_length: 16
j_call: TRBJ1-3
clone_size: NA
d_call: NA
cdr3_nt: TGTGCCAGCAGCCAGGTTCCGGGTTCGTCTGGAAACACCATATATTTT
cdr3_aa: CASSQVPGSSGNTIYF

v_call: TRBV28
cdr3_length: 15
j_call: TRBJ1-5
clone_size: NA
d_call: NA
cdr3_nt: TGTGCCAGCAGTTTAATGGGGGACGGGAATCAGCCCCAGCATTTT
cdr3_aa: CASSLMGDGNQPQHF

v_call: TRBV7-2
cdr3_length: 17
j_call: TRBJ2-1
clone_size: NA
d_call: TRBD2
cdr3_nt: TGTGCCAGCAGCTTAGCCCCTAGCGGGTTCTCCTACAATGAGCAGTTCTTC
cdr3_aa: CASSLAPSGFSYNEQFF

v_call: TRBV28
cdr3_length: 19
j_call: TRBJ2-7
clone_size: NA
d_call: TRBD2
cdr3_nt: TGTGCCAGCAGGGCCCCTACAGGGATAGCGGGGGGCCGCCCCTACGAGCAGTACTTC
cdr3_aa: CASRAPTGIAGGRPYEQYF

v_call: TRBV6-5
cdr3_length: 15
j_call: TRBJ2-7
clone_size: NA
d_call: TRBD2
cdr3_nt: TGTGCCAGCAAGCAGGGCGGGGGGCTGCCCTACGAGCAGTACTTC
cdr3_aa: CASKQGGGLPYEQYF

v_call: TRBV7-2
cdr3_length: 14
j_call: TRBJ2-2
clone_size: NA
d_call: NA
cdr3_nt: TGTGCCAGCAGCCCCACCCTCGCCTCCGGGGAGCTGTTTTTT
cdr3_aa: CASSPTLASGELFF